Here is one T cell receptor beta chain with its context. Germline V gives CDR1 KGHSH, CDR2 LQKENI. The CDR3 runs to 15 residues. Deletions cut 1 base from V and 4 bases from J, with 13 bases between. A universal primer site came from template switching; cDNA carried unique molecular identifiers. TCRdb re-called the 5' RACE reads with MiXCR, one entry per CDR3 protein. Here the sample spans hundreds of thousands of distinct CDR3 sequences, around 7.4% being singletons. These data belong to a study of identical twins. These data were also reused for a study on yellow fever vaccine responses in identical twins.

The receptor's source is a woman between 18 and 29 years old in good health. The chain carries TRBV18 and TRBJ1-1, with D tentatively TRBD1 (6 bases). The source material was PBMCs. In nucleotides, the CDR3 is TGTGCCAGCTCACCACGGGAACAGGGTGTCACTGAAGCTTTCTTT. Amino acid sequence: CASSPREQGVTEAFF.